The 26 T cell receptor beta chains below all came from one sample that was sequenced in a study of beta chain features in type 1 diabetes. Study-wide results and limits: All four CD4+ subsets of Type 1 diabetes patients contained TCRB CDR3s that were moderately but significantly shorter.

The isolated RNA, all of it, was reverse transcribed, so expressed TCRB transcripts were what got sequenced. Profiled with immunoSEQ multiplex PCR; TCRdb holds only in-frame clones, not every one. The sample yields 200,000 to 250,000 clones, under 20% seen once. No cognate antigen is known for these TCRs. Input material: naive CD4+ T cells from blood. These receptors were collected from a man under 40 with type 1 diabetes.

This rearrangement joins TRBV4-1 to TRBJ2-5; 7 bases agree with TRBD1. This CDR3 region has 13 residues. Trimming cost V 4 bases and J 1 base; bases outside gene matches: 0. The germline CDR1 and CDR2 sequences are MGHRA and YSYEKL. The CDR3: CASSRDSQETQYF. CDR3 in DNA: TGCGCCAGCAGCCGGGACAGCCAAGAGACCCAGTACTTC.

The sample holds a few counts of this clone. This sequence joins TRBV5-1 and TRBJ2-7, with 7 bases aligning to TRBD1. V shed 0 bases, J shed 3 bases, and the junction held 3 bases outside the gene matches. Germline assignment: CDR1 SGHRS and CDR2 YFSETQ. The CDR3 length is 14 residues. The CDR3 DNA is TGCGCCAGCAGCTTGGCAGGACAGGACTACGAGCAGTACTTC. It is translated as CASSLAGQDYEQYF.

The V and J genes are TRBV15 and TRBJ2-2; 10 nucleotides agree with TRBD1. The CDR3 has 16 amino acids. The V gene's germline CDR1 is LNHNV and CDR2 YYDKDF (reference sequence). V gave up 6 bases and J gave up 6 bases; unmatched junction bases: 10. The DNA for the CDR3 is TGTGCCACCAGTCCCACTCCGGGACAGGGGTCCGGGGAGCTGTTTTTT. It encodes CATSPTPGQGSGELFF.

This clone showed up just a few times. This sequence joins TRBV4-1 and TRBJ2-3; TRBD2 matches 11 bases. V shed 6 bases, J shed 7 bases, and the junction held 6 bases outside the gene matches. This CDR3 is built from 14 residues. Germline V gene sequence: CDR1 MGHRA, CDR2 YSYEKL. CDR3 in amino acids: CASRVAGGPNTQYF. In DNA, the CDR3 is TGCGCCAGCAGGGTAGCGGGAGGGCCGAATACGCAGTATTTT.

The genes are TRBV5-6 and TRBJ2-1; no clear D gene. The CDR3 is 16 residues long. The V gene's germline CDR1 is SGHDT and CDR2 YYEEEE. V was cut by 4 bases and J by 8 bases, with 22 bases left in between. The CDR3 protein is CASSPLGRGTEDEQFF. CDR3 in DNA: TGTGCCAGCAGCCCCCTTGGGCGAGGAACTGAGGATGAGCAGTTCTTC.

A few counts support this clone. This rearrangement joins TRBV20-1 to TRBJ2-1; no clear D gene. This CDR3 spans 11 amino acids. Germline values: CDR1 DFQATT, CDR2 SNEGSKA (reference sequence). Trimming removed 5 bases from V and 7 bases from J, with 9 bases in between. The CDR3, as DNA: TGCAGTGCTTCGTTACAGAATGAGCAGTTCTTC. The encoded protein is CSASLQNEQFF.

This sequence joins TRBV7-2 and TRBJ2-1, with 11 bases that match TRBD2. Germline-derived CDR1 and CDR2 are SGHTA and FQGNSA. The CDR3 sequence is 15 residues long. With 7 bases clipped from V and 8 bases from J, the junction kept 10 bases outside the gene matches. This CDR3 reads CASTVAGGPWDEQFF. In DNA form, the CDR3 reads TGTGCCAGCACCGTAGCGGGAGGGCCTTGGGATGAGCAGTTCTTC.

This chain links TRBV28 with TRBJ2-7, with TRBD1 as a possible D gene (5 bases). CDR1 and CDR2 (germline): MDHEN, SYDVKM. This CDR3 is built from 14 residues. V lost 1 base and J 5 bases, leaving 12 bases between the germline ends. The CDR3 coding sequence is TGTGCCAGCAGTTTATACCAGGGAAGCCACGAGCAGTACTTC. This gives the protein CASSLYQGSHEQYF.

This rearrangement joins TRBV10-3 to TRBJ2-2, with D possibly TRBD2 on 6 matching bases. V was trimmed by 7 bases and J by 7 bases, leaving 16 bases between them. The CDR3 spans 14 residues. The germline gives CDR1 ENHRY, CDR2 SYGVKD. CDR3 loop: CAIMVTGDHGELFF. The CDR3 region has the DNA TGTGCCATCATGGTGACGGGAGATCACGGGGAGCTGTTTTTT.

The rearrangement joins TRBV12-5 to TRBJ2-2, with D unresolved. This CDR3 has 14 residues. V was shortened by 0 bases and J by 1 base, with 3 bases between the two germline ends. Germline lookup yields CDR1 LGHNT and CDR2 FRNRAP. CDR3 sequence reads: CASGLVGNTGELFF. In DNA form, the CDR3 reads TGTGCTAGTGGTTTGGTTGGGAACACCGGGGAGCTGTTTTTT.

This sequence joins TRBV4-1 and TRBJ2-3, with 9 bases identical to TRBD1. CDR3 length: 15 amino acids. With V trimmed by 4 bases and J by 2 bases, 4 bases remained unmatched. Germline V gives CDR1 MGHRA, CDR2 YSYEKL. CDR3 coding DNA: TGCGCCAGCAGCCTAGGACAGGGGCTCACAGATACGCAGTATTTT. Translation gives CASSLGQGLTDTQYF.

This clone has more than one count but fewer than ten. This sequence joins TRBV4-3 and TRBJ2-7; 9 nucleotides align to TRBD2. CDR1 LGHNA and CDR2 YSLEER come from the germline V gene. The CDR3 sequence is 14 residues long. With V trimmed by 0 bases and J by 5 bases, 2 bases remained unmatched. The CDR3 loop reads CASSQEPSGNEQYF. CDR3 sequence (DNA): TGCGCCAGCAGCCAAGAACCTAGCGGGAACGAGCAGTACTTC.

The CDR3 spells CASGSSGANVLTF. The CDR3 DNA sequence: TGTGCCAGCGGGAGCTCTGGGGCCAACGTCCTGACTTTC. The J gene is TRBJ2-6, the V gene TRBV5-6, with D perhaps TRBD2 (5 bases). The ends were cut back, 7 bases at V and 0 bases at J, with 5 bases in the middle. This CDR3 spans 13 amino acids. The germline V gene has CDR1 SGHDT and CDR2 YYEEEE.

V gene TRBV9 combines with J gene TRBJ1-1, with D tentatively TRBD1 (6 bases). Germline V gives CDR1 SGDLS, CDR2 YYNGEE. V lost 5 bases and J lost 1, with 12 bases in between. The CDR3 runs 14 residues. CDR3 DNA: TGTGCCAGCAGACAGGGAAACGCGAACACTGAAGCTTTCTTT. This encodes CASRQGNANTEAFF.

This chain joins TRBV9 and TRBJ2-1, with a weak D call TRBD2 (6 bases). The CDR3 has 15 amino acids. Trimming stripped 4 bases from V and 6 bases from J, with 17 bases between. The germline V gene encodes CDR1 SGDLS and CDR2 YYNGEE. CDR3 coding DNA: TGTGCCAGCAGCTCCGGGACTCACCGGGGCAATGAGCAGTTCTTC. Protein: CASSSGTHRGNEQFF.

This clone occurred a few times. V gene TRBV4-2 combines with J gene TRBJ2-3; 7 bases fit TRBD2. V dropped 0 bases and J dropped 2; count of bases not matched to a gene: 8. Germline loops: CDR1 LGHNA, CDR2 YNFKEQ. This CDR3 is 17 amino acids long. The CDR3 DNA reads as TGTGCCAGCAGCCAAGATCGGGGCCTAGCGGACACAGATACGCAGTATTTT. Amino acid sequence: CASSQDRGLADTDTQYF.

Details on this clone: The same CDR3 also results from other DNA sequences found in this sample. The chain uses TRBV20-1 and TRBJ2-3; no definite D call. The CDR3 extends over 11 amino acids. Trimming took 6 bases from V and 5 from J, leaving 9 bases between them. Germline-derived CDR1 and CDR2 are DFQATT and SNEGSKA (reference sequence). The CDR3 DNA is TGCAGTGCCCCCGTGGGAGATACGCAGTATTTT. It specifies CSAPVGDTQYF.

The chain couples TRBV5-1 to TRBJ1-5; D call uncertain. The V end was cut by 0 bases, the J end by 5 bases, with 6 bases between. Germline CDR1 SGHRS, CDR2 YFSETQ. The CDR3 has 13 amino acids. Here the CDR3 reads CASSLDGDQPQHF. The CDR3 nucleotides read TGCGCCAGCAGCTTGGACGGGGATCAGCCCCAGCATTTT. Full variable domain (outside the CDR3, taken from reference TRBV5-1 and TRBJ1-5): KAGVTQTPRYLIKTRGQQVTLSCSPISGHRSVSWYQQTPGQGLQFLFEYFSETQRNKGNFPGRFSGRQFSNSRSEMNVSTLELGDSALYLCASSLDGDQPQHFGDGTRLSIL.

A few counts support this clone. This chain joins TRBV29-1 and TRBJ2-7, with a weak D call TRBD1 (5 bases). Trimming pared 5 bases from V and 0 bases from J, leaving 14 bases between. The germline V gene has CDR1 SQVTM and CDR2 ANQGSEA. The CDR3 is 14 residues long. The CDR3 reads CSVSGRISSYEQYF. The CDR3 DNA reads as TGCAGCGTTTCAGGGCGGATTAGCTCCTACGAGCAGTACTTC.

This clone appeared a few times. The DNA of the CDR3 is TGTGCCAGCAGTGAATCCAGCGGGAGGGCTGGGGCCAACGTCCTGACTTTC. It yields the protein CASSESSGRAGANVLTF. This rearrangement joins TRBV25-1 to TRBJ2-6, with 10 bases lining up with TRBD2. V was pared by 1 base and J by 2 bases, with 2 bases of the junction left unmatched. The length of the CDR3 is 17 residues. Germline CDR1 MGHDK, CDR2 SYGVNS.

V usage is TRBV4-3 and J usage is TRBJ2-1; 8 bases are shared with TRBD1. J was trimmed by 15 bases and V by 0 bases; bases with no gene match: 7. CDR3 length: 13 residues. CDR1 and CDR2 (germline): LGHNA, YSLEER. This CDR3 is CASSQDSDRAAFF. As DNA, the CDR3 is TGCGCCAGCAGCCAAGACTCGGACAGGGCCGCGTTCTTC.

A remark on this clone: Other DNA sequences in this specimen translate into the identical CDR3. This sequence joins TRBV14 and TRBJ2-5; D uncertain. The V gene lost 0 bases and the J gene lost 5 bases, with 4 bases spanning the gap. The germline gives CDR1 SGHDN, CDR2 FVKESK. CDR3 size: 12 residues. CDR3 nucleotide sequence: TGTGCCAGCAGCCAAGATCAGGAGACCCAGTACTTC. Translated: CASSQDQETQYF.

The J gene is TRBJ2-7, the V gene TRBV7-2, with TRBD1 matching over 9 bases. J gave up 7 bases and V 5 bases, and 6 bases lay outside the gene matches. Germline CDR1 SGHTA, CDR2 FQGNSA. CDR3 size: 13 residues. CDR3 loop: CASSPQQGAEQYF. In nucleotides, the CDR3 is TGTGCCAGCAGCCCGCAACAGGGGGCTGAGCAGTACTTC.

A few counts support this clone. V and J are TRBV29-1 and TRBJ2-6; no reliable D call. The CDR3 is 13 residues long. Trimming removed 3 bases from V and 0 bases from J, with 3 bases in between. The germline V gene encodes CDR1 SQVTM and CDR2 ANQGSEA. The CDR3 reads CSVDPSGANVLTF. CDR3 bases: TGCAGCGTTGATCCCTCTGGGGCCAACGTCCTGACTTTC.

This clone has only a few counts. The chain uses TRBV29-1 and TRBJ1-5; no definite D call. The CDR3 length is 13 residues. V was shortened by 6 bases and J by 2 bases, with 11 bases between the two germline ends. Germline-derived CDR1 and CDR2 are SQVTM and ANQGSEA. CDR3 bases: TGCAGCGTAACGATCTCCGGCAATCAGCCCCAGCATTTT. Amino acids: CSVTISGNQPQHF.

This clone appeared a few times. V is TRBV7-2 and J is TRBJ2-3; TRBD2 aligns across 9 bases. Germline CDR1 reads SGHTA; CDR2 reads FQGNSA. CDR3 length: 13 residues. Trimming took 2 bases from V and 10 from J; bases not matched to a gene: 4. CDR3 nucleotides: TGTGCCAGCAGCTTAACCCTAGCGGGATCGCAGTATTTT. Its translation: CASSLTLAGSQYF.